This T cell receptor (beta chain) was documented in a study of T cell clonality in common variable immunodeficiency. Notes on the study in general: In common variable immunodeficiency, TCR beta chains reportedly carried fewer deletions and N-nucleotide insertions.

This clone was observed at least ten times. No antigen is known for it. The sequenced fragment ends 3 residues before the CDR3 boundary, so the rest is inferred from the germline J gene. From germline, CDR1 is DFQATT and CDR2 SNEGSKA (reference sequence). The CDR3 is made up of 17 amino acids. The ends were cut back, 0 bases at V and 1 base at J, with 17 bases in the middle. The data were produced by immunoSEQ multiplex PCR, yet TCRdb's version contains in-frame clones alone and is incomplete. Singletons are absent from the sample, which has approximately 20,000 clones. Sequencing was done on a sample of peripheral blood mononuclear cells. The receptor was isolated from a human donor with common variable immunodeficiency. V is TRBV20-1 and J is TRBJ2-3; maybe TRBD1 (6 bases). CDR3 residues: CSARDPATGSGTDTQYF. The DNA read from the CDR3 is TGCAGTGCTAGAGATCCCGCGACAGGAAGTGGCACAGATACG.